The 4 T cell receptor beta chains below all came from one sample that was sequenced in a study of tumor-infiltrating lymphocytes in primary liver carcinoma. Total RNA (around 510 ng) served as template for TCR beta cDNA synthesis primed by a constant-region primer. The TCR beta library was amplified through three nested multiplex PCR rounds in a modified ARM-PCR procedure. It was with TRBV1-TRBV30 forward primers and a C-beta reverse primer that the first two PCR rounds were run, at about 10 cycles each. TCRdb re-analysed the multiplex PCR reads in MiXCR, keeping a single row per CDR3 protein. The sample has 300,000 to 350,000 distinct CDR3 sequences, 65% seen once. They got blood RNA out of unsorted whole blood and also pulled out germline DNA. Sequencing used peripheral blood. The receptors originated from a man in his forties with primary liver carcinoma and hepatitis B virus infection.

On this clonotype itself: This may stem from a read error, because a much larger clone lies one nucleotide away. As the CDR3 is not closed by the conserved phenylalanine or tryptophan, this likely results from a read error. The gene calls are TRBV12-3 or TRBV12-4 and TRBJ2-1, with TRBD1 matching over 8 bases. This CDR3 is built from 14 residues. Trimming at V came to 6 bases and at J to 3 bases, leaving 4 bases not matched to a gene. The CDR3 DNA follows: TGTGCCAGCAGCCCGGGGACAGGCTACAATGAGCAGTTCTTA. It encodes CASSPGTGYNEQFL.

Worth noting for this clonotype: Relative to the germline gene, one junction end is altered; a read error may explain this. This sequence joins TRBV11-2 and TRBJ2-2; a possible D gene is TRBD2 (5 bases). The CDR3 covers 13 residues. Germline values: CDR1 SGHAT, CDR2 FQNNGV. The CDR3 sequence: CDSSRALRGKLFF. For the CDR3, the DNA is TGTGACAGCAGCCGAGCTCTACGAGGGAAGCTGTTTTTT.

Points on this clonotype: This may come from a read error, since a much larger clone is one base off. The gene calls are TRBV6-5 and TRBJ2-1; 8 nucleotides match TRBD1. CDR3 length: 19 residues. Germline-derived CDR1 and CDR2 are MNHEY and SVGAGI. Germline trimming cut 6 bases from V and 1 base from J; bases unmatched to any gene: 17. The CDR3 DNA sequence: TGTGCCAGCAGGTCCTCAGGACAGGGTAACTCGAAGTCCTACAATGAGCAGTTCTTC. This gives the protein CASRSSGQGNSKSYNEQFF.

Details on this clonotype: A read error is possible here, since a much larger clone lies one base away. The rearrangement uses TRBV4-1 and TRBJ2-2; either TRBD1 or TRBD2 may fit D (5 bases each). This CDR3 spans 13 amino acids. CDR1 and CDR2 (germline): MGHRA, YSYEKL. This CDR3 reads CASSQGESGKLFF. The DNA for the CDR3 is TGCGCCAGCAGCCAGGGGGAGTCCGGGAAGCTGTTTTTT.